The clone carrying this T cell receptor (beta chain) was seen repeatedly, ten times or more. Its antigen is as yet unknown. Synthesis of cDNA was performed by 5'RACE using 10-nucleotide random UMIs. MiXCR, applied by TCRdb to the 5' RACE reads, yields one record per CDR3 protein. The profile shows 52,000 or so distinct CDR3 sequences, around 3.8% of them singletons. These data are taken from a study of neurological immune-mediated disorders. Notes on the study in general: Phylogenetic grouping assigned the repertoires of 18 of 34 multiple sclerosis patients to a single related-CDR3 cluster, which may represent a signature. HTLV-1-associated myelopathy had the most TCR clonal expansion, and multiple sclerosis had the least, less than healthy controls. The absence of shared CDR3 amino acid sequences among expanded clones across subjects suggests private repertoires in all groups.

V shed 4 bases and J shed 5 bases, with 12 bases lying between them. Germline CDR1 is KGHSH and CDR2 is LQKENI. This CDR3 has 15 residues. This rearrangement joins TRBV18 to TRBJ1-6; D uncertain. This TCR derives from a woman aged 40 to 50 with multiple sclerosis. The material sequenced was CD4+ T cells from blood. The CDR3: CASSLRGSDNSPLHF. The DNA of the CDR3 is TGTGCCAGCTCACTGCGTGGTTCGGATAATTCACCCCTCCACTTT.